This T cell receptor beta chain was sequenced during a study of response to subunit inactivated influenza vaccine. TCRdb re-analysed the RT-PCR reads in MiXCR, keeping a single row per CDR3 protein. The sample includes about 170,000 distinct CDR3 sequences, more than 10% seen only once; the top ten take less than 30%. Trimming took 8 bases from V and 5 from J, leaving 15 bases between them. The CDR3 extends over 14 amino acids. The germline V gene has CDR1 MNHEY and CDR2 SVGEGT. These data were also reused for a study on T cells expressing NK-cell markers. That study adds: 5'RACE template switching with UMIs produced the TCR beta cDNA. Anti-gamma-delta TCR antibody use in several experiments restricted sorting to alpha-beta TCR T cells. Among CD8+ T cells from about six donors, dominant NKG2C+ clonotypes accounted for about 1.0-8%. The leading position in the CD3+CD56-NKG2C+ fraction of several donors also went to these clonotypes. Expanded NKG2C+ T cell clones had unclear HCMV specificity.

V usage is TRBV6-2 or TRBV6-3 and J usage is TRBJ2-2; D is perhaps TRBD2 (5 bases). The sample in question was CD8+ T cells sorted from PBMCs, obtained approximately 13 days after vaccination. This receptor was identified in a man over 45 who received an inactivated influenza vaccine. For the CDR3, the DNA is TGTGCCAGCGATGACCTAGGAGGTACCGGGGAGCTGTTTTTT. Encoded protein: CASDDLGGTGELFF.